This T cell receptor (beta chain) derives from a study of blood T cell repertoires in COVID-19. For the study at large: There were acute and convalescent COVID-19 samples, and they came from the United States, Italy and Spain.

Participants were aged about 18 to 89 years from 20 to 30 US areas. All recovered Cohort 3 donors got two negative PCRs, got clearance, or saw symptom resolution. Original processing methods: Amplifying reference gene primers gave estimates of nucleated cell counts. The data were produced by immunoSEQ multiplex PCR, yet TCRdb's version contains in-frame clones alone and is incomplete. The DNA gave D and trimming, while V, J and clone size come from that table. The sample has around 250,000 clones, 80% to 85% seen once. The sequence was obtained from a man in his forties or fifties who had recovered from COVID-19. The sequencing input was PBMCs or T cells enriched from blood (not recorded which).

CDR3 DNA: TGTGCCAGCAGTCGGGGCTATGGCTACACCTTC. This gives the protein CASSRGYGYTF. This chain uses TRBV6-2 or TRBV6-3 with TRBJ1-2; D unresolved. The CDR3 is 11 residues long. Germline loops: CDR1 MNHEY, CDR2 SVGEGT. V was cut by 5 bases and J by 4 bases, with 5 bases left in between.